These T cell receptor beta chains were read from a single sample in a study of cytomegalovirus exposure and HLA in healthy donors. TCRdb's copy holds only in-frame clones and misses some; the assay was immunoSEQ multiplex PCR. The sample shows approximately 190,000 clones, roughly 80% of them seen only once. The sequencing sample was made of PBMCs. The receptor set was obtained from a man aged 35 to 55 in good health and CMV-seropositive. Each CDR3 is given with its conserved first and last residue. Each record gives: CDR3 DNA, CDR3 protein, D gene, clone size, V gene, J gene. The D gene is left open where the match is weak. Expanded clones get a size class; other rows say once, few or many, or leave the size out.

TGCGCCAGCAGAGTTAAGGACAGGGGGGGCAATCAGCCCCAGCATTTT	CASRVKDRGGNQPQHF	TRBD1	-	TRBV4-3	TRBJ1-5
TGCGCCAGCAGCTTGCACCAGGGGGGCGCCGGGGAGCTGTTTTTT	CASSLHQGGAGELFF	-	once	TRBV5-1	TRBJ2-2
TGTGCCAGCGGCGGTACTACAATACCCGCCTACGAGCAGTACTTC	CASGGTTIPAYEQYF	-	once	TRBV6-5	TRBJ2-7
TGTGCCACCAGCAGCGGTGCGGAGACCCAGTACTTC	CATSSGAETQYF	-	few	TRBV15	TRBJ2-5
TGTGCCAGTCGACAAATCAATGAGCAGTTCTTC	CASRQINEQFF	-	-	TRBV2	TRBJ2-1
TGTGCCAGCAGCTTACTAAGGGGGAAGGGAACTGAAGCTTTCTTT	CASSLLRGKGTEAFF	-	-	TRBV7-3	TRBJ1-1
TGTGCCAGCAGACAGGCCTCCTACGAGCAGTACTTC	CASRQASYEQYF	-	-	TRBV25-1	TRBJ2-7
TGCAGCGTTGAATTCCGGACAGGGGAAATCAATGAGCAGTTCTTC	CSVEFRTGEINEQFF	TRBD1	-	TRBV29-1	TRBJ2-1
TGTGCCAGTACCACCACCTCGACAGGGCCCTACGAGCAGTACTTC	CASTTTSTGPYEQYF	TRBD1	few	TRBV19	TRBJ2-7
TGTGCCAGTAGGCCGGACAGACTCAGCACAGATACGCAGTATTTT	CASRPDRLSTDTQYF	-	-	TRBV19	TRBJ2-3